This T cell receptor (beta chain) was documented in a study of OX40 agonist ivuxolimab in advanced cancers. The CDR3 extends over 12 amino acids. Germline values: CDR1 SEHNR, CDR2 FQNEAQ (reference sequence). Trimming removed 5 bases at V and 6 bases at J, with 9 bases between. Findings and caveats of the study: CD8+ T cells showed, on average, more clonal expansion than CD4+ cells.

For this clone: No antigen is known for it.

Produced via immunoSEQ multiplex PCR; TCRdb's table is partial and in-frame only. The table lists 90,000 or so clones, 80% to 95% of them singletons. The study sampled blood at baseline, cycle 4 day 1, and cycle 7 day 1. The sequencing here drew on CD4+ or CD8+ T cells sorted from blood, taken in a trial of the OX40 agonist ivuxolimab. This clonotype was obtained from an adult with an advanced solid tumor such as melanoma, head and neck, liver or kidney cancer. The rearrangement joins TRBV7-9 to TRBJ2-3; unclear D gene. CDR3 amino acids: CASSPVADTQYF. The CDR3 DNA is TGTGCCAGCAGCCCGGTTGCGGATACGCAGTATTTT.